The clone carrying this T cell receptor beta chain appeared a few times. The source of the sample is a study of blood T cells in healthy people across ages. Study-wide context: Per two T cells, about one barcoded beta molecule was captured through template switching.

Trimming shortened V by 0 bases and J by 4 bases, and 15 bases separated the two germline ends. Germline CDR1 reads DFQATT; CDR2 reads SNEGSKA (reference sequence). This CDR3 region has 15 residues. The use of a sample-barcoded 5' primer and a J-beta primer mix characterized a second PCR of roughly 7 to 12 cycles. MiXCR, run by TCRdb on the 5' RACE reads, gives a single entry per CDR3 protein. The table lists fewer than 600,000 distinct CDR3 sequences, around a quarter of them singletons. The same sample was also used in a study of T cells of mothers and their children. That investigation notes: Each child gave about 3 million TCR beta CDR3 reads (each mother, over 10 million). Overlap ran slightly, non-significantly higher for related than unrelated mother-child pairs.

The chain couples TRBV20-1 to TRBJ2-5, with D perhaps TRBD1 (5 bases). This TCR was recovered from a boy younger than 10 in good health. Sequenced material: blood. The CDR3, as DNA: TGCAGTGCTAGAGATCGTCAGGGCTGGGGAGAGACCCAGTACTTC. Protein product: CSARDRQGWGETQYF.